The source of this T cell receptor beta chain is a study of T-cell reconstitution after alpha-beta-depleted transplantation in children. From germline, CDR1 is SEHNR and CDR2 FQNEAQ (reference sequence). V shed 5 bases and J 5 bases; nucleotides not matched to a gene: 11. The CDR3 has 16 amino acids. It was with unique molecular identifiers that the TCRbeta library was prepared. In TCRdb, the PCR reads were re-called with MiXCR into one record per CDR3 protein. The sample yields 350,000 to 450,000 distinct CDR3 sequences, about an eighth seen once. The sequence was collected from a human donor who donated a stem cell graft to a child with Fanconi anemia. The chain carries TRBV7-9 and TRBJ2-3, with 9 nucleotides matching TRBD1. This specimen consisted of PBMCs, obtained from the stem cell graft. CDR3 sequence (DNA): TGTGCCAGCAGCAACTACAGGGGGCAAGGGCGAGATACGCAGTATTTT. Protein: CASSNYRGQGRDTQYF.